This T cell receptor (beta chain) was identified in a study of blood T cell repertoires in COVID-19. As for the study in general: The origin of the acute and convalescent COVID-19 samples was the United States, Italy and Spain. PBMCs, B-cell-depleted T cells, or T cells were the source of the cDNA or gDNA that made up the material.

Profiling relied on immunoSEQ multiplex PCR, and the TCRdb table lists in-frame clones only, not all of them. This repertoire shows about 250,000 clones, approximately 84% found once; its top ten account for more than 1.5%. Donors were grouped by their self-reported clinical history. Two negative PCRs, clearance, or symptom resolution were required of recovered Cohort 3 donors. CDR3 length: 11 residues. V dropped 7 bases and J dropped 6 bases, with 5 bases sitting between them. Germline CDR1 is KGHDR and CDR2 is SFDVKD. The chain combines TRBV24-1 with TRBJ2-2, with D unresolved. This receptor was identified in a middle-aged man who had recovered from COVID-19. The specimen sequenced was PBMCs or T cells enriched from blood (not recorded which). The CDR3 DNA follows: TGTGCCACCAGGGGCCCCGGGGAGCTGTTTTTT. The encoded protein is CATRGPGELFF.